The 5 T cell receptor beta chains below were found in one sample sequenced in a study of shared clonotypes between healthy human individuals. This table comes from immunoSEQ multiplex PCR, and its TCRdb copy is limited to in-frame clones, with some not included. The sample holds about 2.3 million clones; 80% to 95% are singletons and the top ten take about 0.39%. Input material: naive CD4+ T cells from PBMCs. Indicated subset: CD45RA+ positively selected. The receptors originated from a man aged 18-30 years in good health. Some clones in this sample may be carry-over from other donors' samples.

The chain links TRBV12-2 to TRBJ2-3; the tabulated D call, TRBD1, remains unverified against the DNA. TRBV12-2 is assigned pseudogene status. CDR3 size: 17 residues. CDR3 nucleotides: TGTGCAAGTCGCTTAGCGGGGGCGAGACTGGGTCCAGATACGCAGTATTTT. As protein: CASRLAGARLGPDTQYF.

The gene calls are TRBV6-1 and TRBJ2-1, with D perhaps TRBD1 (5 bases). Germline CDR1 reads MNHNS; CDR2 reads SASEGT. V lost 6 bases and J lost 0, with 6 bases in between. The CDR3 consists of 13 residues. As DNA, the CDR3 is TGTGCCAGCAGGACAGACTCCTACAATGAGCAGTTCTTC. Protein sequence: CASRTDSYNEQFF.

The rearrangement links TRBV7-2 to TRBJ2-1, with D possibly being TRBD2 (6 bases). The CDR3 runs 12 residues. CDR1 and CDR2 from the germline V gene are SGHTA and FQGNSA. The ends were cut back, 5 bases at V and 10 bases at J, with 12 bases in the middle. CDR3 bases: TGTGCCAGCAGCCAGGGACTTGTCGAGCAGTTCTTC. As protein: CASSQGLVEQFF.

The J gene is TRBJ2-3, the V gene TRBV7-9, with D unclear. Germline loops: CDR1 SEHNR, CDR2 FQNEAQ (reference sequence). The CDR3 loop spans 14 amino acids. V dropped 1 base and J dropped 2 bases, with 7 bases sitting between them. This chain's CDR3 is CASSLGLITDTQYF. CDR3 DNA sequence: TGTGCCAGCAGCTTAGGTCTTATCACAGATACGCAGTATTTT.

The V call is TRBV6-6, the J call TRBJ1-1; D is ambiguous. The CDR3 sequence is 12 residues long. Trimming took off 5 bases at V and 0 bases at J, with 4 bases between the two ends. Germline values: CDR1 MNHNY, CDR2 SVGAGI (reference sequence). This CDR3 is CASSRLNTEAFF. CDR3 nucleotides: TGTGCCAGCAGTAGACTGAACACTGAAGCTTTCTTT.